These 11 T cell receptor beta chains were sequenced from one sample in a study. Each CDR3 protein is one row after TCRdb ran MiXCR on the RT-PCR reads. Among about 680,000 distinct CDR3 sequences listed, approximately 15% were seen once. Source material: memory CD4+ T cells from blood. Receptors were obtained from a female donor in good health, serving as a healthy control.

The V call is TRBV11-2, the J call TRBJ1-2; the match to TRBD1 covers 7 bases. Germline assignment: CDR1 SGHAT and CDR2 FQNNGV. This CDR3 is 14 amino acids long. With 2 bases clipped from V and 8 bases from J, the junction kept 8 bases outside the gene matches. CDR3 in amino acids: CASSLHQGTAGYTF. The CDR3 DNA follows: TGTGCCAGCAGCTTACATCAAGGGACAGCAGGCTACACCTTC.

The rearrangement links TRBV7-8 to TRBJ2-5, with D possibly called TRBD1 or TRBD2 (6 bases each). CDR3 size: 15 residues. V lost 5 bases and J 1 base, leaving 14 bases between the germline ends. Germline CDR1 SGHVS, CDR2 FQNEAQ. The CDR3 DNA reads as TGTGCCAGCAGCCCCGAGGGGGGTCCCCAAGAGACCCAGTACTTC. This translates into CASSPEGGPQETQYF.

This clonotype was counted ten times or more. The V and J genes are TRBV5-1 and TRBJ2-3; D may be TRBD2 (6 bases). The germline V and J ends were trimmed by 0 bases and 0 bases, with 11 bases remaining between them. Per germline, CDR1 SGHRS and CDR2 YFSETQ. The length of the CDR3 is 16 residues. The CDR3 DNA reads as TGCGCCAGCAGCTTGGGGCCTAGCGAGAGCACAGATACGCAGTATTTT. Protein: CASSLGPSESTDTQYF.

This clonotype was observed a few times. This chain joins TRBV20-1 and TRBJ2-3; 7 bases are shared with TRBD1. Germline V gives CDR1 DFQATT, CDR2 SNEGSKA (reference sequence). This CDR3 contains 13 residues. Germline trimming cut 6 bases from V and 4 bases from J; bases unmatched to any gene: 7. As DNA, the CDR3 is TGCAGTGCAATCTACAGGGGAGCAGATACGCAGTATTTT. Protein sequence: CSAIYRGADTQYF.

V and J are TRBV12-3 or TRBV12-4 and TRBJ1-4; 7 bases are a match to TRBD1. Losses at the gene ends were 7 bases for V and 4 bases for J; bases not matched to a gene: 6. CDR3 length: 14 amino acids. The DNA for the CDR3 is TGTGCCAGCAATACAGGGGCGAGTAATGAAAAACTGTTTTTT. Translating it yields CASNTGASNEKLFF.

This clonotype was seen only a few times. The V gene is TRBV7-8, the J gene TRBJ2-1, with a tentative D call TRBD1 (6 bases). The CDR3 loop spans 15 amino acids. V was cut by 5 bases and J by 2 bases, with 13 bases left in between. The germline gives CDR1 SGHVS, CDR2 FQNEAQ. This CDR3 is CASSPRTVAYNEQFF. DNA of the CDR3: TGTGCCAGCAGCCCCAGGACAGTAGCCTACAATGAGCAGTTCTTC.

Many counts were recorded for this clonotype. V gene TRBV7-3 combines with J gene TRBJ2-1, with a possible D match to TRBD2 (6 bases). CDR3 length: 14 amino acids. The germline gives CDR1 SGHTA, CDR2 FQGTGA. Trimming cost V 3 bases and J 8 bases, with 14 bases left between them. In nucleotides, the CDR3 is TGTGCCAGCAGCTTGACTAGTACCTGGGATGAGCAGTTCTTC. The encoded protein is CASSLTSTWDEQFF.

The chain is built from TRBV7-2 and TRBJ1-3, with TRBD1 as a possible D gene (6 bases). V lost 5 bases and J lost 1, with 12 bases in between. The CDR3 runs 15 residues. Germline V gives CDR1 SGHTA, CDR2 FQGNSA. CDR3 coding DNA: TGTGCCAGCAGCCCCCAGGGGTTTTCTGGAAACACCATATATTTT. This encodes CASSPQGFSGNTIYF.

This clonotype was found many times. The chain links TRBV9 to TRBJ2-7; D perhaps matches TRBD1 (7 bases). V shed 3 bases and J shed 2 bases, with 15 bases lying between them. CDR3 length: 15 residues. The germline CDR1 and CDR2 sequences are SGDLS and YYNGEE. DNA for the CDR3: TGTGCCAGCAGCGAGACGCCAGGGGGGACCTACGAGCAGTACTTC. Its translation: CASSETPGGTYEQYF.

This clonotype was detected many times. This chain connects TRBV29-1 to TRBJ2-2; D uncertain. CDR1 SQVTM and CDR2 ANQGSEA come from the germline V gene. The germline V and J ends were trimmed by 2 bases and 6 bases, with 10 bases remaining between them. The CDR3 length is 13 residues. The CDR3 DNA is TGCAGCGTTGAACGGCAGTTTGCCGGGGAGCTGTTTTTT. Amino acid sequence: CSVERQFAGELFF.

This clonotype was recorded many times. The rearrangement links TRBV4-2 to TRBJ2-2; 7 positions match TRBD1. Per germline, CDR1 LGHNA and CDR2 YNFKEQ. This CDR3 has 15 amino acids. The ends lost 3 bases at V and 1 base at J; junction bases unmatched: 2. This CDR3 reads CASSHTGENTGELFF. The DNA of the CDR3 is TGTGCCAGCAGCCACACAGGGGAGAACACCGGGGAGCTGTTTTTT.